The entry below gives a single T cell receptor (beta chain) sequence along with its context. Per the study methods: Researchers report that nucleated cell counts were estimated from reference gene primer amplification. The method was immunoSEQ multiplex PCR; TCRdb's version includes in-frame clones alone and lacks a portion of them. From that table come the V and J calls and clone size; the DNA was used to work out D and trimming. The table lists about 380,000 clones, roughly 77% of them singletons. The CDR3 totals 16 residues. Trimming removed 5 bases from V and 5 bases from J; junction bases left unmatched: 12. CDR1 is KGHSH and CDR2 is LQKENI in the germline V gene. The data are from a study of blood T cell repertoires in COVID-19. Study summary: Samples representing acute and convalescent COVID-19 were sourced from the United States, Italy and Spain. Sources were T cells, B-cell-depleted T cells, or PBMCs; the material itself was cDNA or gDNA.

The chain joins TRBV18 to TRBJ2-1; TRBD1 matches at 7 bases. The receptor's source is a human donor with acute or convalescent COVID-19. The donor label of this sample is uncertain. Sequencing was carried out using peripheral blood. The CDR3 bases are TGTGCCAGCTCATTCCTACCGGGACAGACTAACAATGAGCAGTTCTTC. It encodes CASSFLPGQTNNEQFF.